The 28 T cell receptor beta chains below come from one sample, sequenced in a study of blood T cell repertoires in COVID-19. Generated by immunoSEQ multiplex PCR, the TCRdb table keeps only in-frame clones and is missing some. The sample lists about 270,000 clones; 86% were seen once. The source material was peripheral blood. The receptors originated from a woman younger than 45 with COVID-19, enrolled during active disease.

The CDR3 spells CASSSAGLENTGELFF. CDR3 sequence (DNA): TGTGCCAGCAGTTCTGCGGGACTCGAGAACACCGGGGAGCTGTTTTTT. The chain is built from TRBV28 and TRBJ2-2, with a possible D match to TRBD2 (6 bases). Germline V gene data show CDR1 as MDHEN and CDR2 as SYDVKM. Trimming shortened V by 4 bases and J by 1 base, and 13 bases separated the two germline ends. CDR3 length: 16 amino acids.

J is TRBJ2-7 and V is TRBV5-1, with 10 bases that match TRBD2. The CDR3 runs 15 residues. V dropped 3 bases and J dropped 1; count of bases not matched to a gene: 4. Germline-derived CDR1 and CDR2 are SGHRS and YFSETQ. CDR3 amino acids: CASSSSGGQSYEQYF. DNA for the CDR3: TGCGCCAGCAGCTCTAGCGGGGGCCAGTCCTACGAGCAGTACTTC.

The chain employs TRBV6-6 and TRBJ2-5; weak D call: TRBD2 (6 bases). The CDR3 has 18 amino acids. Germline CDR1 reads MNHNY; CDR2 reads SVGAGI (reference sequence). The germline V and J ends were trimmed by 5 bases and 4 bases, with 26 bases remaining between them. Written as DNA, the CDR3 is TGTGCCAGCAGTCTCCCGCGCTGGGGGGATCTTCTTGGAGAGACCCAGTACTTC. Translating it yields CASSLPRWGDLLGETQYF.

V usage is TRBV2 and J usage is TRBJ2-3, with 9 bases aligning to TRBD2. Germline V CDR1 and CDR2: SNHLY, FYNNEI. V was pared by 5 bases and J by 5 bases, with 8 bases of the junction left unmatched. The CDR3 length is 15 residues. This CDR3 reads CASSSRGGRGDTQYF. DNA for the CDR3: TGTGCCAGCAGTTCGCGGGGGGGCCGGGGAGATACGCAGTATTTT.

A remark on this clone: Other nucleotide sequences from this sample produce the same CDR3. CDR3 in DNA: TGTGCCAGCAGTTACGGACAGGGCAACACTGAAGCTTTCTTT. Its translation is CASSYGQGNTEAFF. This chain uses TRBV6-5 with TRBJ1-1, with 8 bases aligning to TRBD1. This CDR3 region has 14 residues. After removal of 2 bases from V and 2 bases from J, the junction contained 1 base not matched to a gene. Germline CDR1 reads MNHEY; CDR2 reads SVGAGI.

J is TRBJ1-2 and V is TRBV19; D not resolved. This CDR3 has 10 residues. Germline values: CDR1 LNHDA, CDR2 SQIVND (reference sequence). V was pared by 9 bases and J by 8 bases, with 10 bases between. The CDR3 coding sequence is TGTGCCAGCCGAGCGAGGGGCTACACCTTC. As protein: CASRARGYTF. The full variable domain, in which reference TRBV19 and TRBJ1-2 provide the parts outside the CDR3, is DGGITQSPKYLFRKEGQNVTLSCEQNLNHDAMYWYRQDPGQGLRLIYYSQIVNDFQKGDIAEGYSVSREKKESFPLTVTSAQKNPTAFYLCASRARGYTFGSGTRLTVV.

V gene TRBV6-4 combines with J gene TRBJ2-1; 8 bases are a match to TRBD2. After removal of 3 bases from V and 2 bases from J, the junction contained 0 bases not matched to a gene. The germline CDR1 and CDR2 sequences are MRHNA and SNTAGT. This CDR3 region has 14 residues. The CDR3 coding sequence is TGTGCCAGCAGTGAGCGGGGGGCCTACAATGAGCAGTTCTTC. It codes for CASSERGAYNEQFF.

The genes are TRBV27 and TRBJ2-7; 8 bases match TRBD1. The V gene's germline CDR1 is MNHEY and CDR2 SMNVEV (reference sequence). The ends lost 7 bases at V and 3 bases at J; junction bases unmatched: 5. The CDR3 has 13 residues. The CDR3: CASKPGQDYEQYF. CDR3 DNA: TGTGCCAGCAAACCGGGACAGGACTACGAGCAGTACTTC.

The chain uses TRBV5-4 and TRBJ2-2, with D maybe TRBD2 (6 bases). V was pared by 9 bases and J by 4 bases, with 13 bases between. There are 13 residues in the CDR3. Germline-derived CDR1 and CDR2 are SGHNT and YYREEE (reference sequence). In nucleotides, the CDR3 is TGTGCCATCGCGACGGAGGGCACCGGGGAGCTGTTTTTT. Its translation: CAIATEGTGELFF.

This rearrangement joins TRBV21-1 to TRBJ2-7; the DNA was not compared with TRBD2, the D call given in the table. TRBV21-1 counts as a pseudogene. CDR3 length: 17 amino acids. This chain's CDR3 is CASSKVASGGLYYEQYF. The CDR3 DNA is TGTGCCAGCAGCAAAGTGGCTAGCGGGGGCCTGTACTACGAGCAGTACTTC.

The chain links TRBV15 to TRBJ2-2; weak D call: TRBD2 (7 bases). CDR1 is LNHNV and CDR2 is YYDKDF in the germline V gene (reference sequence). The germline V and J ends were trimmed by 1 base and 2 bases, with 17 bases remaining between them. There are 18 residues in the CDR3. The DNA for the CDR3 is TGTGCCACCAGCAGAGTAGGCGGGGGCGATATAAACACCGGGGAGCTGTTTTTT. Protein sequence: CATSRVGGGDINTGELFF.

The chain is built from TRBV4-1 and TRBJ1-2, with D hard to call. V lost 3 bases and J lost 5, with 16 bases in between. The germline gives CDR1 MGHRA, CDR2 YSYEKL. This CDR3 spans 15 amino acids. The CDR3 is CASSQAIGGYYGYTF. The CDR3 DNA reads TGCGCCAGCAGCCAGGCGATTGGCGGATATTATGGCTACACCTTC.

The gene calls are TRBV19 and TRBJ2-1; 9 bases agree with TRBD1. The CDR3 contains 15 residues. V was pared by 5 bases and J by 7 bases, with 9 bases of the junction left unmatched. In germline, CDR1 is LNHDA, CDR2 SQIVND (reference sequence). CDR3 amino acids: CASSASTGGVNEQFF. The CDR3 DNA reads TGTGCCAGTAGTGCCTCGACAGGGGGGGTTAATGAGCAGTTCTTC.

This clone was counted a single time. The chain employs TRBV3-1 (or the pseudogene TRBV3-2) and TRBJ1-2, with D uncertain. V was cut by 1 base and J by 8 bases, with 11 bases left in between. Germline loops: CDR1 LGHDT, CDR2 YNNKEL (reference sequence). This CDR3 comprises 13 residues. CDR3 coding DNA: TGTGCCAGCAGCCAAGGCACTATCGAGGGCTACACCTTC. The encoded protein is CASSQGTIEGYTF.

The chain uses TRBV6-1 and TRBJ2-7; 8 nucleotides align to TRBD1. This CDR3 spans 15 amino acids. Germline loops: CDR1 MNHNS, CDR2 SASEGT. The V gene end was trimmed by 1 base and the J gene end by 3 bases; junction bases not matched to a gene: 5. The CDR3 reads CASSEGPGGIYEQYF. DNA of the CDR3: TGTGCCAGCAGTGAAGGTCCAGGGGGCATCTACGAGCAGTACTTC.

The chain employs TRBV4-1 and TRBJ1-3, with TRBD1 matching over 7 bases. This CDR3 spans 17 amino acids. Germline CDR1 and CDR2: MGHRA and YSYEKL. J was trimmed by 0 bases and V by 0 bases; bases with no gene match: 5. CDR3: CASSQDGTAFSGNTIYF. DNA of the CDR3: TGCGCCAGCAGCCAAGATGGGACAGCCTTCTCTGGAAACACCATATATTTT.

In regard to this clone: Other DNA sequences within the sample encode an identical CDR3. V usage is TRBV6-6 and J usage is TRBJ1-4; D gene unclear. V lost 5 bases to trimming and J lost 5 bases, with 6 bases between them. The CDR3 runs to 12 residues. CDR1 is MNHNY and CDR2 is SVGAGI in the germline V gene (reference sequence). In nucleotides, the CDR3 is TGTGCCAGCAGTCCCGGGAATGAAAAACTGTTTTTT. Translated, it gives CASSPGNEKLFF.

This chain connects TRBV2 to TRBJ2-1; the D gene is possibly TRBD2 (6 bases). The germline CDR1 and CDR2 sequences are SNHLY and FYNNEI. Deletions cut 6 bases from V and 4 bases from J, with 16 bases between. This CDR3 has 15 amino acids. The CDR3 protein is CASRSENGGYNEQFF. CDR3 nucleotides: TGTGCCAGCAGATCGGAGAATGGAGGGTACAATGAGCAGTTCTTC.

The chain employs TRBV13 and TRBJ2-2; TRBD2 matches at 12 bases. The CDR3 is 16 amino acids. The J segment lost 5 bases and the V segment lost 4 bases, leaving 5 bases of the junction unmatched. CDR1 PRHDT and CDR2 FYEKMQ come from the germline V gene (reference sequence). CDR3 residues: CASSSTSGGQTGELFF. CDR3 bases: TGTGCCAGCAGCTCTACTAGCGGGGGGCAAACCGGGGAGCTGTTTTTT.

The chain links TRBV5-8 to TRBJ2-7; perhaps TRBD2 as D (5 bases). The CDR3 totals 12 residues. V shed 5 bases and J shed 0 bases, with 6 bases lying between them. Germline V gene data show CDR1 as SGHTS and CDR2 as YDEGEE. CDR3 sequence (DNA): TGTGCCAGCAGGCGGGTCTCCTACGAGCAGTACTTC. Translation: CASRRVSYEQYF.

This chain joins TRBV3-1 (or the pseudogene TRBV3-2) and TRBJ1-1, with D tentatively TRBD1 (5 bases). The germline gives CDR1 LGHDT, CDR2 YNNKEL (reference sequence). Trimming pared 4 bases from V and 0 bases from J, leaving 9 bases between. There are 14 residues in the CDR3. Written as DNA, the CDR3 is TGTGCCAGCAGCCGCAGGGCCATGAACACTGAAGCTTTCTTT. Amino acid sequence: CASSRRAMNTEAFF.

In its sample, this clone was seen a few times. The rearrangement joins TRBV4-1 to TRBJ2-3; 11 bases match TRBD1. This CDR3 is built from 16 residues. Trimming cost V 4 bases and J 5 bases; bases outside gene matches: 8. Germline CDR1 is MGHRA and CDR2 is YSYEKL. CDR3 amino acids: CASSLPDRGPRDTQYF. The CDR3 nucleotides are TGCGCCAGCAGCCTACCGGACAGGGGGCCGAGAGATACGCAGTATTTT.

The chain has TRBV29-1 and TRBJ2-7; a possible D gene is TRBD2 (6 bases). V lost 7 bases, J lost 0 bases, and 13 bases lay in between. The CDR3 has 13 residues. Germline CDR1 is SQVTM and CDR2 is ANQGSEA. For the CDR3, the DNA is TGCAGCGCCGAGGACGGGAGCTCCTACGAGCAGTACTTC. Its translation is CSAEDGSSYEQYF.

This chain connects TRBV1 to TRBJ2-1; the D call TRBD2 from the table was never checked on the DNA. TRBV1 represents a pseudogene. CDR3 length equals 18 residues. Here the CDR3 reads CTSSRQKDSGSSYNEQFF. CDR3 DNA sequence: TGCACCAGCAGCCGGCAAAAAGATAGCGGAAGCTCCTACAATGAGCAGTTCTTC.

The CDR3 sequence is CASSSPEYSPLHF. Written as DNA, the CDR3 is TGTGCCAGCAGCTCCCCCGAGTATTCACCCCTCCACTTT. The chain is built from TRBV5-5 and TRBJ1-6; D remains unclear. Trimming stripped 3 bases from V and 8 bases from J, with 9 bases between. The V gene's germline CDR1 is SGHKS and CDR2 YYEKEE (reference sequence). The CDR3 is made up of 13 amino acids. The variable domain in full, with the rest retrieved from reference TRBV5-5 and TRBJ1-6, is DAGVTQSPTHLIKTRGQQVTLRCSPISGHKSVSWYQQVLGQGPQFIFQYYEKEERGRGNFPDRFSARQFPNYSSELNVNALLLGDSALYLCASSSPEYSPLHFGNGTRLTVT.

The chain is built from TRBV11-3 and TRBJ2-1, with 7 bases fitting TRBD1. The CDR3 loop spans 12 amino acids. The V segment lost 5 bases and the J segment 9 bases; nucleotides outside the gene matches: 4. Germline values: CDR1 SGHNT, CDR2 YENEEA. The CDR3 here is CASSPAGGEQFF. For the CDR3, the DNA is TGTGCCAGCAGCCCTGCAGGGGGTGAGCAGTTCTTC.

The gene calls are TRBV24-1 and TRBJ1-5; D gene uncertain. This CDR3 region has 17 residues. The germline V gene has CDR1 KGHDR and CDR2 SFDVKD. Trimming removed 7 bases at V and 2 bases at J, with 20 bases between. The CDR3 DNA reads as TGTGCCACCAGGGGTACTAGGGCGAGTAAGGGCAATCAGCCCCAGCATTTT. Translating it yields CATRGTRASKGNQPQHF.

This clone was detected only a few times. The rearrangement links TRBV11-2 to TRBJ2-2; 13 bases are a match to TRBD2. CDR1 and CDR2 from the germline V gene are SGHAT and FQNNGV. The CDR3 is made up of 17 amino acids. With 1 base clipped from V and 7 bases from J, the junction kept 6 bases outside the gene matches. CDR3 in amino acids: CASSLGTSGGEIGELFF. Written as DNA, the CDR3 is TGTGCCAGCAGCTTAGGGACTAGCGGGGGCGAGATCGGGGAGCTGTTTTTT. Variable domain in full (rest from reference TRBV11-2 and TRBJ2-2): EAGVAQSPRYKIIEKRQSVAFWCNPISGHATLYWYQQILGQGPKLLIQFQNNGVVDDSQLPKDRFSAERLKGVDSTLKIQPAKLEDSAVYLCASSLGTSGGEIGELFFGEGSRLTVL.